The present T cell receptor (beta chain) was sequenced within a study of T cells expressing NK-cell markers. This CDR3 comprises 14 residues. Germline V gene sequence: CDR1 DFQATT, CDR2 SNEGSKA (reference sequence). On this clonotype itself: Its antigen is as yet unknown.

Regarding the study as a whole: CD8+ T cells in six donors included dominant NKG2C+ clonotypes at 1.0-7.0%. In a few donors, dominant clonotypes made up roughly 28.3-65% of CD3+CD56-NKG2C+ cells.

TCRdb reprocessed the 5' RACE reads, with one entry per CDR3 protein and no DNA. Its clone listing holds 500,000 to 600,000 distinct CDR3 sequences. The TCR comes from a man aged 18 to 35 in good health. The chain employs TRBV20-1 and TRBJ1-5; TCRdb indicates TRBD1, and absent DNA this call remains unverified. Source material: blood T cells: a sorted CD56 or NKG2C T cell subset, CD4+ or CD8+ T cells, or bulk PBMC T cells (not recorded which). The CDR3 loop is CSARDAQGRQPQHF.